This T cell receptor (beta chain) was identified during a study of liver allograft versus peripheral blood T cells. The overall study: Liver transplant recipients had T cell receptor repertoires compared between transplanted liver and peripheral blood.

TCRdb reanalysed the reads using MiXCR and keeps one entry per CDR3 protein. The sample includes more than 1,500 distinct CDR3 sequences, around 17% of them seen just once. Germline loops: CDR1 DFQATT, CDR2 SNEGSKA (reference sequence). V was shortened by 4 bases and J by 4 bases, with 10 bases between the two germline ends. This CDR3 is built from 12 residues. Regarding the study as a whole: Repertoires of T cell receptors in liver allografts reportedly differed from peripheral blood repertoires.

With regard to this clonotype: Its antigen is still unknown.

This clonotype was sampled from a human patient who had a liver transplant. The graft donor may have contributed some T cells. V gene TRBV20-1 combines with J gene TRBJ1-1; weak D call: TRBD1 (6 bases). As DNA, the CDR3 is TGCAGTGCTAAAACAGGGAGCACTGAAGCTTTCTTT. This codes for CSAKTGSTEAFF.